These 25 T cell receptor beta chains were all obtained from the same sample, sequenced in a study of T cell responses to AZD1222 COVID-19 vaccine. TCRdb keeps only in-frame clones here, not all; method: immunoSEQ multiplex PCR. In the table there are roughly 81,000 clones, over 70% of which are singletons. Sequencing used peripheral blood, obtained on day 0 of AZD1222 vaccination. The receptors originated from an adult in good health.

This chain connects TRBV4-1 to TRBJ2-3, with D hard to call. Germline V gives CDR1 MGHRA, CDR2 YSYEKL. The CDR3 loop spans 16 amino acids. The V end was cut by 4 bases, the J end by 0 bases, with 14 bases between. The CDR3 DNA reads TGCGCCAGCAGCCGCAGAATGTGGTCGAGCACAGATACGCAGTATTTT. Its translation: CASSRRMWSSTDTQYF.

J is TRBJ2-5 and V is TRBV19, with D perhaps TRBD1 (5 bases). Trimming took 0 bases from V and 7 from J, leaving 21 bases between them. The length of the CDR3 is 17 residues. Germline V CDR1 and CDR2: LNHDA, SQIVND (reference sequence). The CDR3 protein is CASSIDGQTNPQRTQYF. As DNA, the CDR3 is TGTGCCAGTAGTATAGACGGACAAACAAACCCGCAACGGACCCAGTACTTC. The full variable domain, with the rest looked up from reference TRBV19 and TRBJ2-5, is DGGITQSPKYLFRKEGQNVTLSCEQNLNHDAMYWYRQDPGQGLRLIYYSQIVNDFQKGDIAEGYSVSREKKESFPLTVTSAQKNPTAFYLCASSIDGQTNPQRTQYFGPGTRLLVL.

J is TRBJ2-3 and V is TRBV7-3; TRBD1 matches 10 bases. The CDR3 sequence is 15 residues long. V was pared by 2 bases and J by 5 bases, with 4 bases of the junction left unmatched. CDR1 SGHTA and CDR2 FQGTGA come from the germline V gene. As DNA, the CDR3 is TGTGCCAGCAGCTTAGAAGGGACAGGGGTAGATACGCAGTATTTT. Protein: CASSLEGTGVDTQYF.

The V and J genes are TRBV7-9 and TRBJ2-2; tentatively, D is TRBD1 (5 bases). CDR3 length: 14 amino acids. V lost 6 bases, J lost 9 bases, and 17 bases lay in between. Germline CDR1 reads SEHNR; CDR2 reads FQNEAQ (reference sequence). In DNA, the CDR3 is TGTGCCAGCAGTCTGGGTGGGGCGACCAGGGAGCTGTTTTTT. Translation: CASSLGGATRELFF.

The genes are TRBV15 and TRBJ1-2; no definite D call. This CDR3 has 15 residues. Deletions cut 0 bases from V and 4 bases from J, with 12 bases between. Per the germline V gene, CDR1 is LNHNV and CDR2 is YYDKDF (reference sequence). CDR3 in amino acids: CATSRDLSGPYGYTF. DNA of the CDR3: TGTGCCACCAGCAGAGATTTAAGTGGGCCCTATGGCTACACCTTC.

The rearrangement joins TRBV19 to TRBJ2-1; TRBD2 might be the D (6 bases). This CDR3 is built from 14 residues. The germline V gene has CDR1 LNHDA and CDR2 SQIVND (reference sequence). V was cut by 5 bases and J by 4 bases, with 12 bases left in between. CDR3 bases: TGTGCCAGTAGTCCAGAGACTAGGTACAATGAGCAGTTCTTC. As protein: CASSPETRYNEQFF.

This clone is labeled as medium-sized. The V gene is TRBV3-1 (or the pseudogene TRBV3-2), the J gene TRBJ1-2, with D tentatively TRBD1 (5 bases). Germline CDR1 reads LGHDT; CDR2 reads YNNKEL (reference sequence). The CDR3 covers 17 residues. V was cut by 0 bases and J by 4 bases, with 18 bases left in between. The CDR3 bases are TGTGCCAGCAGCCAAGACCGCAGTAGGGGCCAGATCTATGGCTACACCTTC. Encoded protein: CASSQDRSRGQIYGYTF.

The CDR3 DNA sequence: TGCAGCGTTACCCGGGGGACGGCCTACGAGCAGTACTTC. This sequence encodes CSVTRGTAYEQYF. This rearrangement joins TRBV29-1 to TRBJ2-7, with a possible D match to TRBD2 (6 bases). Trimming took off 5 bases at V and 2 bases at J, with 13 bases between the two ends. The CDR3 has 13 residues. Germline V gene data show CDR1 as SQVTM and CDR2 as ANQGSEA.

The CDR3 loop reads CASSLVFPSGSSYEQYF. In DNA, the CDR3 is TGTGCCAGCAGCTTAGTTTTTCCTAGCGGGAGTTCCTACGAGCAGTACTTC. The chain is built from TRBV11-2 and TRBJ2-7, with TRBD2 matching 10 bases. The CDR3 consists of 17 residues. The germline gives CDR1 SGHAT, CDR2 FQNNGV. Losses at the gene ends were 1 base for V and 1 base for J; bases not matched to a gene: 7.

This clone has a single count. The CDR3 is CASSRPNQPQHF. For the CDR3, the DNA is TGTGCCAGCAGTCGGCCAAATCAGCCCCAGCATTTT. The gene calls are TRBV28 and TRBJ1-5; D not resolved. V was clipped by 5 bases and J by 4 bases, with 6 bases between them. The CDR3 is 12 residues long. From germline, CDR1 is MDHEN and CDR2 SYDVKM. Drawing the rest from reference TRBV28 and TRBJ1-5, the complete variable domain is DVKVTQSSRYLVKRTGEKVFLECVQDMDHENMFWYRQDPGLGLRLIYFSYDVKMKEKGDIPEGYSVSREKKERFSLILESASTNQTSMYLCASSRPNQPQHFGDGTRLSIL.

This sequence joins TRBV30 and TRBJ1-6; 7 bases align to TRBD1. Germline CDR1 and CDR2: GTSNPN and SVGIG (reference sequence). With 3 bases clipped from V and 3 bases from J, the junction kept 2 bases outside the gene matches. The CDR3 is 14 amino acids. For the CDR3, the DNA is TGTGCCTGGAGCCGGGACAGCTATAATTCACCCCTCCACTTT. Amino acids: CAWSRDSYNSPLHF. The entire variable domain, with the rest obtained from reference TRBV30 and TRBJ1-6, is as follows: SQTIHQWPATLVQPVGSPLSLECTVEGTSNPNLYWYRQAAGRGLQLLFYSVGIGQISSEVPQNLSASRPQDRQFILSSKKLLLSDSGFYLCAWSRDSYNSPLHFGNGTRLTVT.

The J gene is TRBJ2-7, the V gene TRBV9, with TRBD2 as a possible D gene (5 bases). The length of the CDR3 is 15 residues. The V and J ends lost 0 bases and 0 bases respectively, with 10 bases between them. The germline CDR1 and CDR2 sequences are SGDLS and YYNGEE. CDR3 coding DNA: TGTGCCAGCAGCGTAGATCCAGGACTCTCCTACGAGCAGTACTTC. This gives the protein CASSVDPGLSYEQYF.

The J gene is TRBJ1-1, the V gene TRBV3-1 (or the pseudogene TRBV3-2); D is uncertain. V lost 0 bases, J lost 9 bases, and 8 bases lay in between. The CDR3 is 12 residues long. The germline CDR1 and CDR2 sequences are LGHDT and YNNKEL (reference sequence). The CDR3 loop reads CASSQEETKAFF. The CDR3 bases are TGTGCCAGCAGCCAAGAGGAGACCAAAGCTTTCTTT.

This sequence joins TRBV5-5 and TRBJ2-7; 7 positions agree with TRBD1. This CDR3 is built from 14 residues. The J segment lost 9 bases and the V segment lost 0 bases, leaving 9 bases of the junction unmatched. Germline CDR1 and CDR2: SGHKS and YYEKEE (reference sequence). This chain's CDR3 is CASSLEGAGSRQYF. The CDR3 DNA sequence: TGTGCCAGCAGCTTGGAGGGGGCGGGCTCGAGGCAGTACTTC.

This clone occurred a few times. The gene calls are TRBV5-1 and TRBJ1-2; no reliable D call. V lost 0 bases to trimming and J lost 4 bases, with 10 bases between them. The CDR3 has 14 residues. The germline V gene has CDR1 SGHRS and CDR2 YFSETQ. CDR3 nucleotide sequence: TGCGCCAGCAGCTTGGTGGCGGACGGCTATGGCTACACCTTC. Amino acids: CASSLVADGYGYTF.

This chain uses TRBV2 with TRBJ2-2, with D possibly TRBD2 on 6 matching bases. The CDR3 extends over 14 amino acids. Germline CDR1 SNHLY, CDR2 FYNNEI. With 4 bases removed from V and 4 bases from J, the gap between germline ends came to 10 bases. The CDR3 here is CASSAGAATGELFF. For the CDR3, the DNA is TGTGCCAGCAGTGCGGGAGCGGCCACCGGGGAGCTGTTTTTT.

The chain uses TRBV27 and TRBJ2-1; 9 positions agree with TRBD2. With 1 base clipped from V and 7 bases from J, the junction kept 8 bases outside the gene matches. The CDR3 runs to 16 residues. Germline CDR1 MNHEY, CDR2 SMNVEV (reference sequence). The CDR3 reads CASSLLPSGNFNEQFF. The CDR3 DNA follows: TGTGCCAGCAGTTTATTGCCTAGCGGGAATTTTAATGAGCAGTTCTTC.

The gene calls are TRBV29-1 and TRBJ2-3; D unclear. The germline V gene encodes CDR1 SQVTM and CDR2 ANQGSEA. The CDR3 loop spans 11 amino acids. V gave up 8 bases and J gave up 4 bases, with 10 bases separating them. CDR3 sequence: CSSGGPDTQYF. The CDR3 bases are TGCAGCTCCGGTGGGCCAGATACGCAGTATTTT.

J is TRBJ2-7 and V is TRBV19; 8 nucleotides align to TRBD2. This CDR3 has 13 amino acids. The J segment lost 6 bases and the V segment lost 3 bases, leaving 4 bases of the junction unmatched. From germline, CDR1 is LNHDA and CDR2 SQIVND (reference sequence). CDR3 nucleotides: TGTGCCAGTAGTATTGGCGGGAGGAGCGAGCAGTACTTC. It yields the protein CASSIGGRSEQYF.

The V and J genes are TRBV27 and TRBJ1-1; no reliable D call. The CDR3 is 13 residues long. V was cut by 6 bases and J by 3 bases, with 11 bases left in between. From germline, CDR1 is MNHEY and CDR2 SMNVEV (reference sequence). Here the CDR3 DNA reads TGTGCCAGCAGCTACCGTGACGACACTGAAGCTTTCTTT. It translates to CASSYRDDTEAFF.

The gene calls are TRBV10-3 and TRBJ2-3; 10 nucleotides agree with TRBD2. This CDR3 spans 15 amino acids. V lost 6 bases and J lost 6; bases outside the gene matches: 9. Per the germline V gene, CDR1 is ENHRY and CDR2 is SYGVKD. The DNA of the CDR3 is TGTGCCATCAGCTCATCTAGCGGGAGCTGGGATACGCAGTATTTT. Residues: CAISSSSGSWDTQYF.

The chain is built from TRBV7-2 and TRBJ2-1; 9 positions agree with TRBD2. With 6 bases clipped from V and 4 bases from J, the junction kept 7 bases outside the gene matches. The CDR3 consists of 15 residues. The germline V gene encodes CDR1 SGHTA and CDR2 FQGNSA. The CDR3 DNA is TGTGCCAGCAGTCCACAGACTAGCGGTTACAATGAGCAGTTCTTC. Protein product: CASSPQTSGYNEQFF.

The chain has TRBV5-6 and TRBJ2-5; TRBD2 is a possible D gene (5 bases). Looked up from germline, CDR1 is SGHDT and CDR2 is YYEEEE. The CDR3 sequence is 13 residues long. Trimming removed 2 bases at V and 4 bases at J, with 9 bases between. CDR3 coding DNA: TGTGCCAGCAGCTTACGAGGGCGAGAGACCCAGTACTTC. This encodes CASSLRGRETQYF.

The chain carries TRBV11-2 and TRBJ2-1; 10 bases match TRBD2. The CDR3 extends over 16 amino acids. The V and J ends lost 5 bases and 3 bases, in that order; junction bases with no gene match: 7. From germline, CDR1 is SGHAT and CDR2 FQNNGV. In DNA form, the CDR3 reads TGTGCCAGCAGCCCCAGGCTAGCGGGAGTCTACAATGAGCAGTTCTTC. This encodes CASSPRLAGVYNEQFF.

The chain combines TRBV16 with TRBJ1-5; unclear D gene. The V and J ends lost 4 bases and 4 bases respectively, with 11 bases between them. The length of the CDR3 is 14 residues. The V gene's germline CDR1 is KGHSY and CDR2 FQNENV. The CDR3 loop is CASSPLQGNQPQHF. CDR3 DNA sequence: TGTGCCAGCAGCCCACTCCAAGGAAATCAGCCCCAGCATTTT.